The rows below give T cell receptor beta chains drawn from one sample of a study of cytomegalovirus exposure and HLA in healthy donors. The method was immunoSEQ multiplex PCR; TCRdb's version includes in-frame clones alone and lacks a portion of them. The sample holds more than 70,000 clones, roughly 80% seen once. The sequencing input was PBMCs. The receptors shown here come from a man aged 35-49 years in good health and CMV-seronegative. Each CDR3 is given with its conserved first and last residue. D genes are given only for firm matches. Clone size is stated in some rows and not others, as once, few, many or a class when expanded.

v_gene	d_gene	len	j_gene	abundance	CDR3nt	CDR3aa
TRBV6-6	NA	12	TRBJ1-2	once	TGTGCCAGCAGCGGGACTGACTATGGCTACACCTTC	CASSGTDYGYTF
TRBV11-2	NA	11	TRBJ2-5	NA	TGTGCCAGCAGCTCCCAGGGTACCCAGTACTTC	CASSSQGTQYF
TRBV4-1	TRBD2	16	TRBJ2-1	NA	TGCGCCAGCAGCCAAGAGCACGGGGGGTTCAGCGATGAGCAGTTCTTC	CASSQEHGGFSDEQFF
TRBV7-2	NA	13	TRBJ1-2	NA	TGTGCCAGCAGCTTCCCGGGGGACTATGGCTACACCTTC	CASSFPGDYGYTF
TRBV27	NA	16	TRBJ2-3	NA	TGTGCCAGCAGGACAGTGGGGGGGGGCATAACAGATACGCAGTATTTT	CASRTVGGGITDTQYF
TRBV29-1	NA	13	TRBJ2-5	NA	TGCAGCGCATCGATTAACAGACAAGAGACCCAGTACTTC	CSASINRQETQYF
TRBV5-6	NA	16	TRBJ1-4	NA	TGTGCCAGCAGCTTGACGAACCGGGACAAGAATGAAAAACTGTTTTTT	CASSLTNRDKNEKLFF
TRBV19	TRBD1	18	TRBJ1-1	NA	TGTGCCAGTAGTATTGTGCGAAACAGGGGTGAGATGAACACTGAAGCTTTCTTT	CASSIVRNRGEMNTEAFF
TRBV9	TRBD1	16	TRBJ2-2	NA	TGTGCCAGCAGCGTACGGACAGGGGGCACCACCGGGGAGCTGTTTTTT	CASSVRTGGTTGELFF
TRBV4-2	NA	15	TRBJ2-3	once	TGTGCCAGCAGCCCAACTACTACTAGCACAGATACGCAGTATTTT	CASSPTTTSTDTQYF
TRBV2	NA	16	TRBJ1-1	NA	TGTGCCAGCAGTGAACGGGGGATGCTCCTGAACACTGAAGCTTTCTTT	CASSERGMLLNTEAFF